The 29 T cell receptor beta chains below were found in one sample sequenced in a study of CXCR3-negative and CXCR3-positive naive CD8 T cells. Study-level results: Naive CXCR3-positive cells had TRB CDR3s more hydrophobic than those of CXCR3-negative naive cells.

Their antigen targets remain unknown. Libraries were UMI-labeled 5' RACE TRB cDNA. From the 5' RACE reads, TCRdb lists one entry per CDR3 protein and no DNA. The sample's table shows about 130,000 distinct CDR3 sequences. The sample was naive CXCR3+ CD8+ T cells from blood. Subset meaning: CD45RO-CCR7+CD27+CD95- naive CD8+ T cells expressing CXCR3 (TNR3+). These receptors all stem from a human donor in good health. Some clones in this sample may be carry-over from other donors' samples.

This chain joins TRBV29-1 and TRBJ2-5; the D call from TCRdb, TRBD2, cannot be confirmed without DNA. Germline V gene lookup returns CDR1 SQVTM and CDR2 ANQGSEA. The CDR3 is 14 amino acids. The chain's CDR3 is CSVPPGTRQETQYF. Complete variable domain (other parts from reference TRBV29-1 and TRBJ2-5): SAVISQKPSRDICQRGTSLTIQCQVDSQVTMMFWYRQQPGQSLTLIATANQGSEATYESGFVIDKFPISRPNLTFSTLTVSNMSPEDSSIYLCSVPPGTRQETQYFGPGTRLLVL.

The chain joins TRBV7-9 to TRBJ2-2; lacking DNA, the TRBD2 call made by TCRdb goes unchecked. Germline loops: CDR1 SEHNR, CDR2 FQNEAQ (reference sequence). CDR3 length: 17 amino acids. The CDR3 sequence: CASSLGLAGDGAGELFF.

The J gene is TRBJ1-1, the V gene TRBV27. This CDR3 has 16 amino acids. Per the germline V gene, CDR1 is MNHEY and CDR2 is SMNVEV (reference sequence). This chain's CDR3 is CASSYHPLTVRTEAFF.

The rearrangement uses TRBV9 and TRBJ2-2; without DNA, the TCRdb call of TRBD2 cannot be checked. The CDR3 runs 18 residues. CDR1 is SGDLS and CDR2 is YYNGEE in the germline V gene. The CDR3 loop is CASSVSSFGLTNTGELFF.

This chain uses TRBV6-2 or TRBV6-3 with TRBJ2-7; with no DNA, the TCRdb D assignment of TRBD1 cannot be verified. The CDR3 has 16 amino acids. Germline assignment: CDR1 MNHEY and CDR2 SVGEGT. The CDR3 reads CASSYNRQAKTYEQYF.

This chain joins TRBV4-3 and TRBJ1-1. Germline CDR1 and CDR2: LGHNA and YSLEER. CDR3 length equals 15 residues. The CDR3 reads CASSQEDREHVEAFF.

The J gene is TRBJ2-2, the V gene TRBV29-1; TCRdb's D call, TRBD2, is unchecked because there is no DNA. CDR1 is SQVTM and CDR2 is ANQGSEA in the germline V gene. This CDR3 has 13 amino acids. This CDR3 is CSVEAGNTGELFF.

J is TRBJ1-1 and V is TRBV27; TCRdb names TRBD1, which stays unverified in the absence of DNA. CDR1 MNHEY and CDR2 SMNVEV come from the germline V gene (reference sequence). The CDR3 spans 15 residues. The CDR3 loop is CASRPGTGGSTEAFF.

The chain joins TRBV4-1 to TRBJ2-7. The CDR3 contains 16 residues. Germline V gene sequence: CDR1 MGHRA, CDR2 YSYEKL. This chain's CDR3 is CASSPLGQGVSYEQYF.

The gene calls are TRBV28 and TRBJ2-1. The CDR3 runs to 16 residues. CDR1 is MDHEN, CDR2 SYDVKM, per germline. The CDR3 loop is CASSLYFQSSYNEQFF.

The CDR3: CASSLVGTSGSLSPDTQYF. This sequence joins TRBV13 and TRBJ2-3; TCRdb proposes TRBD2, but this gene call is untestable without DNA. The V gene's germline CDR1 is PRHDT and CDR2 FYEKMQ (reference sequence). The CDR3 consists of 19 residues.

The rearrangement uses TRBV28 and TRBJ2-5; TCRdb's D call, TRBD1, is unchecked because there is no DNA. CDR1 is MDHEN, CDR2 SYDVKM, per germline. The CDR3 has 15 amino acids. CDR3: CASSLGGGFQETQYF.

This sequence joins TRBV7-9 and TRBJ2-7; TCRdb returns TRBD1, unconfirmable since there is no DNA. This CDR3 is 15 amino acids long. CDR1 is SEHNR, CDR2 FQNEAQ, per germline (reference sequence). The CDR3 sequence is CASSLPSQGASEQYF.

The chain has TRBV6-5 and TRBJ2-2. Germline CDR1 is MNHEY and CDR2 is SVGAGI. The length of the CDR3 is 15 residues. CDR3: CASSYSQANTGELFF.

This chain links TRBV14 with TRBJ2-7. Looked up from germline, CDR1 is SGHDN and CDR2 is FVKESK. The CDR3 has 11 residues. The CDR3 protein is CASSQAARQYF.

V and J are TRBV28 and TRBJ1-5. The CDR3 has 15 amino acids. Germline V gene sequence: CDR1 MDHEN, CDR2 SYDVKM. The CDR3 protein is CASSLRPLSNQPQHF.

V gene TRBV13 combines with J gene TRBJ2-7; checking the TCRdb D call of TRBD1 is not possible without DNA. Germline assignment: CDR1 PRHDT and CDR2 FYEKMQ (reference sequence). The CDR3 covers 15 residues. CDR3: CASSDYGTEYYEQYF.

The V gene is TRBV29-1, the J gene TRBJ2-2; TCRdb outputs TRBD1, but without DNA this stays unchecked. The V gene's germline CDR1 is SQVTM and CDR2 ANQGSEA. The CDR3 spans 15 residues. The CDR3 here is CSVGPGTAYTGELFF.

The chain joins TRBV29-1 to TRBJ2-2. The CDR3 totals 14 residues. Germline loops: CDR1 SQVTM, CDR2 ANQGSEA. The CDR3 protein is CSVSYGVNTGELFF.

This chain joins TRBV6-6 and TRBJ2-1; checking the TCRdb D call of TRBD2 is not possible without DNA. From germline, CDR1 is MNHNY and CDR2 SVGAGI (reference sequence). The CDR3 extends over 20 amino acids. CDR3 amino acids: CASQQQPGLAATPSYNEQFF.

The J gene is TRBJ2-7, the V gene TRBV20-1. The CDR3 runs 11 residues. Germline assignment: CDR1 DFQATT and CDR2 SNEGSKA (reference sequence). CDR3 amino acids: CSARLVYEQYF.

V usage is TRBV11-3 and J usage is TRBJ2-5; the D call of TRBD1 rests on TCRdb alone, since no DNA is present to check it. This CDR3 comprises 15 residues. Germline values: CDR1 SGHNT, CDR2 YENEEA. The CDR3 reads CASSPPRDSKETQYF.

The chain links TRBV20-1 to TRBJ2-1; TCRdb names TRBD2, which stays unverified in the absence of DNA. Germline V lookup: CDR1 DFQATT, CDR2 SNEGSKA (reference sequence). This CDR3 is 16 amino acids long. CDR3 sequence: CSATGTRVTVVNEQFF.

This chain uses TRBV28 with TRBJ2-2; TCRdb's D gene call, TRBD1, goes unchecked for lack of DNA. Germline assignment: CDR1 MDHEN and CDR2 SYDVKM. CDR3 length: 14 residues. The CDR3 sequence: CASSLIGGAGELFF.

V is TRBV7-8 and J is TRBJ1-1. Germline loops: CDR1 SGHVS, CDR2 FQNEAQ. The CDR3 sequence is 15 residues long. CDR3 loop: CASSLGARSNTEAFF.

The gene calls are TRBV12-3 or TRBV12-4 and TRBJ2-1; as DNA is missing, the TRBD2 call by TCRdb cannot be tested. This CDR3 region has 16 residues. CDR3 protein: CASSLRLSGAYNEQFF.

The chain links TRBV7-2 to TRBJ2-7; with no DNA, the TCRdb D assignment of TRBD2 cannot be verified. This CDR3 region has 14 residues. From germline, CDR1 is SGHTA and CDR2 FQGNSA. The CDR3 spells CASSLGRRGYEQYF.

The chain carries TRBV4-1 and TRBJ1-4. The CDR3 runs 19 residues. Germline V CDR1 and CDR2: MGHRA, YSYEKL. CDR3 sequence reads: CASSQDSGGPHDVNEKLFF.

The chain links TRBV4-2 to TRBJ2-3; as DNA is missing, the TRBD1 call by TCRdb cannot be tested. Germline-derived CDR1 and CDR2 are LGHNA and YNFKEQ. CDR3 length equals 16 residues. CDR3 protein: CASSQDPGAGGDTQYF.